The clone carrying this TCR beta chain was seen more than once but under ten times. Its antigen is unidentified. The data stem from a study of CD8+ T cells in alopecia areata. Following extraction, RNA underwent reverse transcription to cDNA, which served as the sequencing template. Clones were read by immunoSEQ multiplex PCR, and TCRdb kept only the in-frame ones, dropping some. The sample carries some 200,000 clones, under 60% recorded once. General observations from the study: While patients received tofacitinib, many expanded lesional clones remained present in scalp and blood.

Documented treatment: oral pan-JAK inhibitor, 5-10 mg twice daily. The TCR comes from a human donor with alopecia areata. The input for sequencing was CD8+ T cells sorted from blood, taken at week 24, from a patient treated with tofacitinib.

CDR3 region: CASNEGGHGYTF. CDR3 DNA: TGTGCCAGCAACGAAGGAGGTCATGGCTACACCTTC. This chain links TRBV5-6 with TRBJ1-2; D gene unclear. V lost 6 bases and J lost 6, with 12 bases in between. The length of the CDR3 is 12 residues. Germline V gene lookup returns CDR1 SGHDT and CDR2 YYEEEE.